This T cell receptor (beta chain) was recorded in a study of blood T cells in healthy people across ages. Study details: Using template switching, researchers captured about one barcoded beta molecule for each two T cells. Overall study findings and caveats: The study could not conclusively compare naive and antigen-experienced cells, given its unsorted PBMCs.

Together with a sample-barcoded 5' primer, a J-beta primer mix was included in a second PCR lasting about 6 to 12 cycles. Each TCR beta cDNA got a 12-nucleotide random molecular identifier. MiXCR was run by TCRdb on the 5' RACE reads, yielding one entry per CDR3 protein. This sample has 650,000 to 1,000,000 distinct CDR3 sequences, with roughly 35% found just once. The V gene lost 3 bases and the J gene lost 4 bases, with 15 bases spanning the gap. Germline V CDR1 and CDR2: ENHRY, SYGVKD. The CDR3 runs 15 residues. Comments on this clonotype: The antigen is not known.

Healthy Caucasian individuals from Russia aged about 6 to 90 served as donors. The sequence came from a man in his late teens or twenties in good health. The chain links TRBV10-3 to TRBJ1-1; D gene unclear. The source material was blood. The CDR3 loop is CAISEGREGGTEAFF. The CDR3 DNA reads TGTGCCATCAGTGAAGGGAGGGAGGGCGGCACTGAAGCTTTCTTT.